The 23 T cell receptor beta chains below come from one sample, sequenced in a study of cytomegalovirus exposure and HLA in healthy donors (dated by TCRdb to about 2017). The receptor library was made with the immunoSEQ multiplex PCR assay. The multiplex PCR relied on a mix of 60 forward primers for TCR Vbeta segments and 13 reverse primers for TCR Jbeta segments. The table comes from immuneACCESS by way of TCRdb, which keeps in-frame sequences with V and J called. Part of the clones is missing from these tables; in studies checked, under half for an unresolved V gene and the rest for unknown reasons. Counted in this sample were 99,000 or so clones; around 80% of them appeared once. Approximately 2% of the sample belongs to the ten largest clones. The sample was PBMCs. These receptors originate from a man aged 25-45 years in good health and CMV-seronegative.

V usage is TRBV7-6 and J usage is TRBJ2-3; a possible D gene is TRBD2 (6 bases). The germline CDR1 and CDR2 sequences are SGHVS and FNYEAQ. The CDR3 consists of 15 residues. V was shortened by 4 bases and J by 2 bases, with 13 bases between the two germline ends. CDR3 protein: CASSSSSDHTDTQYF. The CDR3 DNA reads TGTGCCAGCAGCTCTTCTAGCGATCACACAGATACGCAGTATTTT.

The chain recombines TRBV5-1 with TRBJ1-2; 11 nucleotides line up with TRBD1. Trimming cost V 3 bases and J 3 bases; bases outside gene matches: 4. This CDR3 is built from 15 residues. Germline lookup yields CDR1 SGHRS and CDR2 YFSETQ. CDR3 coding DNA: TGCGCCAGCAGCTCGGGGGACAGGGGGGACTATGGCTACACCTTC. It codes for CASSSGDRGDYGYTF.

A single count supports this clone. This chain links TRBV6-1 with TRBJ2-1, with TRBD2 matching 8 bases. J was trimmed by 7 bases and V by 6 bases; bases with no gene match: 8. The CDR3 spans 14 residues. Germline CDR1 reads MNHNS; CDR2 reads SASEGT. CDR3 region: CASSGGEGRNEQFF. CDR3 in DNA: TGTGCCAGCAGCGGGGGGGAGGGAAGGAATGAGCAGTTCTTC.

The chain couples TRBV7-9 to TRBJ2-5; 9 bases are a match to TRBD1. Germline V CDR1 and CDR2: SEHNR, FQNEAQ (reference sequence). This CDR3 contains 15 residues. With 5 bases clipped from V and 5 bases from J, the junction kept 9 bases outside the gene matches. The CDR3 nucleotides are TGTGCCAGCAGCGCCGGGACAGGGTCTGGGGAGACCCAGTACTTC. Protein sequence: CASSAGTGSGETQYF.

The rearrangement joins TRBV10-1 to TRBJ1-2; TRBD1 might be the D (6 bases). The CDR3 sequence is 15 residues long. Trimming shortened V by 7 bases and J by 1 base, and 16 bases separated the two germline ends. The V gene's germline CDR1 is WNHNN and CDR2 SYGVQD (reference sequence). DNA for the CDR3: TGCGCCAGCAACCGGATGGGCAGGGGTAACTATGGCTACACCTTC. Its protein is CASNRMGRGNYGYTF.

The gene calls are TRBV30 and TRBJ2-7; D may be TRBD1 (6 bases). The CDR3 contains 13 residues. Germline V gene sequence: CDR1 GTSNPN, CDR2 SVGIG (reference sequence). V dropped 2 bases and J dropped 2 bases, with 10 bases sitting between them. The CDR3 DNA is TGTGCCTGGAGTCTGGACAGTGCCTACGAGCAGTACTTC. Translating it yields CAWSLDSAYEQYF.

The chain employs TRBV7-2 and TRBJ2-7, with D tentatively TRBD2 (6 bases). The CDR3 has 15 residues. V lost 1 base, J lost 7 bases, and 17 bases lay in between. Per germline, CDR1 SGHTA and CDR2 FQGNSA. CDR3 coding DNA: TGTGCCAGCAGCTTAGACCCCGGGGGTGCTAGGGAGCAGTACTTC. Translating it yields CASSLDPGGAREQYF. The full variable domain, rest sourced from reference TRBV7-2 and TRBJ2-7, is GAGVSQSPSNKVTEKGKDVELRCDPISGHTALYWYRQSLGQGLEFLIYFQGNSAPDKSGLPSDRFSAERTGGSVSTLTIQRTQQEDSAVYLCASSLDPGGAREQYFGPGTRLTVT.

This clone was found a few times. The CDR3 region is CASSYSSPNSNQPQHF. The CDR3 nucleotides are TGTGCCAGCAGTTACTCGAGTCCCAATAGCAATCAGCCCCAGCATTTT. This chain joins TRBV6-5 and TRBJ1-5; D ambiguous. V was trimmed by 0 bases and J by 0 bases, leaving 9 bases between them. CDR1 MNHEY and CDR2 SVGAGI come from the germline V gene. The CDR3 totals 16 residues.

This clone ranks as medium-sized. This chain uses TRBV9 with TRBJ1-2, with D perhaps matching TRBD1 (6 bases). The V gene's germline CDR1 is SGDLS and CDR2 YYNGEE. V shed 2 bases and J shed 4 bases, with 12 bases lying between them. The CDR3 runs to 14 residues. The CDR3 spells CASSVGGGGYGYTF. Written as DNA, the CDR3 is TGTGCCAGCAGCGTTGGGGGAGGGGGCTATGGCTACACCTTC.

The table lists this clone with a few counts. The rearrangement links TRBV6-1 to TRBJ1-5, with 7 bases matching TRBD1. Germline assignment: CDR1 MNHNS and CDR2 SASEGT. The CDR3 sequence is 14 residues long. Trimming at V came to 2 bases and at J to 6 bases, leaving 4 bases not matched to a gene. CDR3: CASSERQGIQPQHF. The CDR3 DNA reads as TGTGCCAGCAGTGAAAGACAGGGAATTCAGCCCCAGCATTTT.

This clone appeared a few times. The chain uses TRBV12-5 and TRBJ1-1, with a weak D call TRBD1 (6 bases). The CDR3 length is 14 residues. Between the trimmed V and J ends, which lost 5 bases and 1 base, there was a span of 11 bases. Germline loops: CDR1 LGHNT, CDR2 FRNRAP. In DNA, the CDR3 is TGTGCTAGTGGTAGGGGGGGGCAGAACACTGAAGCTTTCTTT. Protein product: CASGRGGQNTEAFF.

V is TRBV5-1 and J is TRBJ2-3; 12 bases align to TRBD2. Germline V gives CDR1 SGHRS, CDR2 YFSETQ. The CDR3 totals 16 residues. V lost 0 bases, J lost 5 bases, and 4 bases stayed unmatched. CDR3 residues: CASSLGLAGALDTQYF. The CDR3 DNA sequence: TGCGCCAGCAGCTTGGGACTAGCGGGGGCTTTAGATACGCAGTATTTT.

This chain uses TRBV5-1 with TRBJ1-6; D perhaps matches TRBD1 (5 bases). Germline CDR1 is SGHRS and CDR2 is YFSETQ. The CDR3 runs to 16 residues. V lost 0 bases, J lost 7 bases, and 14 bases lay in between. CDR3 sequence: CASSLVGSGGNSPLHF. CDR3 coding DNA: TGCGCCAGCAGCTTGGTTGGCAGCGGGGGGAATTCACCCCTCCACTTT.

V and J are TRBV7-8 and TRBJ1-2; D unclear. Germline loops: CDR1 SGHVS, CDR2 FQNEAQ. V lost 2 bases, J lost 8 bases, and 9 bases lay in between. The CDR3 has 12 residues. The CDR3 region has the DNA TGTGCCAGCAGCTTAAGTGAGGAAGGCTACACCTTC. Translating it yields CASSLSEEGYTF.

This rearrangement joins TRBV7-9 to TRBJ2-1; 10 bases are a match to TRBD2. Germline V gene lookup returns CDR1 SEHNR and CDR2 FQNEAQ (reference sequence). CDR3 length: 16 residues. V shed 4 bases and J 1 base; nucleotides not matched to a gene: 4. The CDR3 DNA is TGTGCCAGCAGCTCGACTAGCGGGTCGTCCTACAATGAGCAGTTCTTC. It is translated as CASSSTSGSSYNEQFF. Full variable domain (rest looked up from reference TRBV7-9 and TRBJ2-1): DTGVSQNPRHKITKRGQNVTFRCDPISEHNRLYWYRQTLGQGPEFLTYFQNEAQLEKSRLLSDRFSAERPKGSFSTLEIQRTEQGDSAMYLCASSSTSGSSYNEQFFGPGTRLTVL.

This clone occurred a few times. This rearrangement joins TRBV5-1 to TRBJ1-1, with 9 bases fitting TRBD1. This CDR3 contains 15 residues. V lost 4 bases, J lost 3 bases, and 7 bases stayed unmatched. Germline V gene lookup returns CDR1 SGHRS and CDR2 YFSETQ. CDR3 loop: CASSPGTGWDTEAFF. CDR3 DNA sequence: TGCGCCAGCAGCCCCGGGACAGGGTGGGACACTGAAGCTTTCTTT.

The V gene is TRBV28, the J gene TRBJ2-7, with D perhaps TRBD2 (6 bases). The CDR3 runs 16 residues. The V end was cut by 3 bases, the J end by 4 bases, with 19 bases between. Germline CDR1 MDHEN, CDR2 SYDVKM. The chain's CDR3 is CASSFMVYPGGYEQYF. Here the CDR3 DNA reads TGTGCCAGCAGTTTTATGGTCTACCCTGGGGGGTACGAGCAGTACTTC.

The chain couples TRBV18 to TRBJ2-1, with 10 bases matching TRBD2. V was pared by 3 bases and J by 7 bases, with 9 bases of the junction left unmatched. Germline V gives CDR1 KGHSH, CDR2 LQKENI. This CDR3 region has 16 residues. CDR3 DNA sequence: TGTGCCAGCTCACCCGATCTAGCGGGAGCAGGGAATGAGCAGTTCTTC. This sequence encodes CASSPDLAGAGNEQFF.

The chain is built from TRBV5-8 and TRBJ2-3; TRBD1 matches at 10 bases. This CDR3 is built from 18 residues. Germline V CDR1 and CDR2: SGHTS, YDEGEE. V dropped 4 bases and J dropped 0; count of bases not matched to a gene: 11. CDR3 coding DNA: TGTGCCAGCAGCCTTGGGACAGGGGTCGAACTTAGCACAGATACGCAGTATTTT. This codes for CASSLGTGVELSTDTQYF.

The chain recombines TRBV7-2 with TRBJ2-7, with 10 bases identical to TRBD2. J gave up 5 bases and V 5 bases, and 9 bases lay outside the gene matches. The germline V gene has CDR1 SGHTA and CDR2 FQGNSA. CDR3 length: 15 residues. For the CDR3, the DNA is TGTGCCAGCAGCGCCGGGATAGCGGGAGGAAACGAGCAGTACTTC. The encoded protein is CASSAGIAGGNEQYF. Full variable domain (outside the CDR3, taken from reference TRBV7-2 and TRBJ2-7): GAGVSQSPSNKVTEKGKDVELRCDPISGHTALYWYRQSLGQGLEFLIYFQGNSAPDKSGLPSDRFSAERTGGSVSTLTIQRTQQEDSAVYLCASSAGIAGGNEQYFGPGTRLTVT.

A few counts support this clone. The rearrangement links TRBV5-1 to TRBJ1-5; D possibly corresponds to TRBD1 (6 bases). V dropped 3 bases and J dropped 4 bases, with 11 bases sitting between them. CDR1 is SGHRS and CDR2 is YFSETQ in the germline V gene. CDR3 length: 14 amino acids. CDR3 sequence reads: CASSSGQPNQPQHF. CDR3 sequence (DNA): TGCGCCAGCAGCTCAGGACAGCCAAATCAGCCCCAGCATTTT.

The V call is TRBV6-4, the J call TRBJ2-7; D is possibly TRBD2 (5 bases). The CDR3 totals 13 residues. CDR1 and CDR2 from the germline V gene are MRHNA and SNTAGT. The ends were cut back, 0 bases at V and 6 bases at J, with 9 bases in the middle. CDR3 in amino acids: CASSDSGVLEQYF. The CDR3 DNA reads as TGTGCCAGCAGTGACTCCGGGGTCCTCGAGCAGTACTTC.

This clone was detected only once. V gene TRBV2 combines with J gene TRBJ2-6, with TRBD1 matching over 10 bases. The V gene's germline CDR1 is SNHLY and CDR2 FYNNEI. J was trimmed by 0 bases and V by 8 bases; bases with no gene match: 4. The CDR3 is 16 amino acids. CDR3 in DNA: TGTGCCAGCGAAGGGACAGGGGTCTCTGGGGCCAACGTCCTGACTTTC. The encoded protein is CASEGTGVSGANVLTF. The full variable domain, in which reference TRBV2 and TRBJ2-6 provide the parts outside the CDR3, is EPEVTQTPSHQVTQMGQEVILRCVPISNHLYFYWYRQILGQKVEFLVSFYNNEISEKSEIFDDQFSVERPDGSNFTLKIRSTKLEDSAMYFCASEGTGVSGANVLTFGAGSRLTVL.